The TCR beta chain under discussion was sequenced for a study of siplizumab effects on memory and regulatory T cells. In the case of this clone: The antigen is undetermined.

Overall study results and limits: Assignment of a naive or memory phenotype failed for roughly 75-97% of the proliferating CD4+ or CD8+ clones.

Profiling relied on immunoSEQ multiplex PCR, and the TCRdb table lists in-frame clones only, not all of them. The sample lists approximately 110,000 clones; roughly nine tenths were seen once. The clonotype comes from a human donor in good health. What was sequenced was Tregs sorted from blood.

The CDR3 here is CASSLNAYGYTF. CDR3 DNA: TGTGCCAGCAGCTTGAACGCTTATGGCTACACCTTC. This chain uses TRBV7-9 with TRBJ1-2; D remains unclear. Per the germline V gene, CDR1 is SEHNR and CDR2 is FQNEAQ (reference sequence). This CDR3 spans 12 amino acids. Trimming took 3 bases from V and 5 from J, leaving 7 bases between them.